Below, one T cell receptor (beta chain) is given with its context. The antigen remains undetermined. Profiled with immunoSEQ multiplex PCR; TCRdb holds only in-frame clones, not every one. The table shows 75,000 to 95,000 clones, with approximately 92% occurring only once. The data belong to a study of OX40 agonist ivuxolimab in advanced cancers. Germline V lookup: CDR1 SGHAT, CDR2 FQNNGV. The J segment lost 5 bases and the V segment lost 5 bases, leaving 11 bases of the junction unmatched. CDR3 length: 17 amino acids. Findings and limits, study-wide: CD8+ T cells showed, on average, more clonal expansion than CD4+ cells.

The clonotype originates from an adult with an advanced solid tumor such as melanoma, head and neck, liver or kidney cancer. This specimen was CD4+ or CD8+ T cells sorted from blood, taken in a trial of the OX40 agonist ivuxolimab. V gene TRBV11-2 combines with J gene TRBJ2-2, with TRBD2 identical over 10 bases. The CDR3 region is CASSPGPSGSRTGELFF. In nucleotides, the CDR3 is TGTGCCAGCAGCCCCGGACCTAGCGGGAGCCGGACCGGGGAGCTGTTTTTT.